These 30 T cell receptor beta chains were sequenced from one sample in a study of blood T cell repertoires in COVID-19. Clones were read by immunoSEQ multiplex PCR, and TCRdb kept only the in-frame ones, dropping some. The sample consists of roughly 100,000 clones, approximately 80% of them appearing once. Input material: peripheral blood. The receptor set was obtained from a man in his sixties with active or convalescent COVID-19.

This clone was seen only a few times. This chain links TRBV24-1 with TRBJ2-3, with unresolved D. Germline CDR1 is KGHDR and CDR2 is SFDVKD. The CDR3 extends over 13 amino acids. V shed 9 bases and J shed 1 base, with 10 bases lying between them. CDR3 sequence reads: CATLVLRTDTQYF. The DNA of the CDR3 is TGTGCCACCCTCGTCCTCCGCACAGATACGCAGTATTTT.

V usage is TRBV2 and J usage is TRBJ1-1; D uncertain. The CDR3 totals 14 residues. Deletions cut 1 base from V and 8 bases from J, with 14 bases between. Germline-derived CDR1 and CDR2 are SNHLY and FYNNEI. DNA of the CDR3: TGTGCCAGCAGTGAAGAGCGGCAAACGGGAGAAGCTTTCTTT. Translating it yields CASSEERQTGEAFF.

This clone was recorded once. The J gene is TRBJ2-5, the V gene TRBV20-1; D unclear. Trimming stripped 3 bases from V and 10 bases from J, with 15 bases between. The germline V gene encodes CDR1 DFQATT and CDR2 SNEGSKA (reference sequence). The length of the CDR3 is 12 residues. The CDR3 loop reads CSASLAAGGQYF. Written as DNA, the CDR3 is TGCAGTGCTAGTCTGGCGGCCGGTGGCCAGTACTTC.

This clone came up once. The chain links TRBV18 to TRBJ1-5; D is undetermined. Germline values: CDR1 KGHSH, CDR2 LQKENI. CDR3 length equals 13 residues. The V and J ends lost 6 bases and 3 bases respectively, with 9 bases between them. CDR3 bases: TGTGCCAGCTCCTTCGACAACAATCAGCCCCAGCATTTT. Translated, it gives CASSFDNNQPQHF.

The V and J genes are TRBV10-3 and TRBJ2-5; D might be TRBD2 (5 bases). Between the trimmed V and J ends, which lost 6 bases and 2 bases, there was a span of 10 bases. The CDR3 length is 13 residues. Germline V gene lookup returns CDR1 ENHRY and CDR2 SYGVKD. The CDR3 nucleotides are TGTGCCATCAGCCTGCCGGGGCAAGAGACCCAGTACTTC. Protein product: CAISLPGQETQYF.

V and J are TRBV20-1 and TRBJ2-3; D possibly corresponds to TRBD2 (5 bases). V gave up 3 bases and J gave up 1 base, with 14 bases separating them. CDR1 and CDR2 (germline): DFQATT, SNEGSKA (reference sequence). This CDR3 has 15 amino acids. The CDR3, as DNA: TGCAGTGCTAGTGACCGGGAACGGGGCACAGATACGCAGTATTTT. Protein sequence: CSASDRERGTDTQYF.

This chain uses TRBV5-1 with TRBJ2-2, with TRBD2 matching over 11 bases. The V gene's germline CDR1 is SGHRS and CDR2 YFSETQ. The CDR3 totals 18 residues. J gave up 6 bases and V 4 bases, and 14 bases lay outside the gene matches. CDR3 in amino acids: CASSAGTSGPPPSGELFF. The CDR3 nucleotides read TGCGCCAGCAGCGCCGGGACTAGCGGTCCCCCACCCTCCGGGGAGCTGTTTTTT.

The rearrangement links TRBV18 to TRBJ2-7; no firm D call. The CDR3 has 13 amino acids. Trimming left V 2 bases short and J 6 bases short, with 11 bases between. Germline V gene sequence: CDR1 KGHSH, CDR2 LQKENI. DNA of the CDR3: TGTGCCAGCTCACCAGGGCAGGAACGCGAGCAGTACGTC. Residues: CASSPGQEREQYV.

This rearrangement joins TRBV4-1 to TRBJ1-5, with D possibly being TRBD1 (5 bases). Germline V gene sequence: CDR1 MGHRA, CDR2 YSYEKL. V was shortened by 2 bases and J by 3 bases, with 11 bases between the two germline ends. The CDR3 runs 15 residues. The CDR3, as DNA: TGCGCCAGCAGCCAACTTTCAGGGATCAATCAGCCCCAGCATTTT. Its protein product is CASSQLSGINQPQHF.

The rearrangement joins TRBV28 to TRBJ1-2; 10 bases agree with TRBD1. The V segment lost 5 bases and the J segment 7 bases; nucleotides outside the gene matches: 10. The CDR3 loop spans 15 amino acids. CDR1 is MDHEN and CDR2 is SYDVKM in the germline V gene. The CDR3 loop is CASSPGTGVLSGYTF. The CDR3 DNA follows: TGTGCCAGCAGTCCCGGGACAGGGGTTCTATCTGGCTACACCTTC.

This clone showed up just once. This chain's CDR3 is CASSPRSGRATYGEQFF. DNA for the CDR3: TGCGCCAGCAGCCCCCGGAGCGGGAGGGCCACGTATGGTGAGCAGTTCTTC. V gene TRBV4-3 combines with J gene TRBJ2-1, with TRBD2 matching 10 bases. J gave up 9 bases and V 4 bases, and 15 bases lay outside the gene matches. The CDR3 is 17 residues long. Germline-derived CDR1 and CDR2 are LGHNA and YSLEER.

The count of this clone is one. This chain joins TRBV3-1 (or the pseudogene TRBV3-2) and TRBJ1-6, with 8 bases lining up with TRBD1. V shed 3 bases, J shed 7 bases, and the junction held 8 bases outside the gene matches. This CDR3 comprises 16 residues. CDR1 LGHDT and CDR2 YNNKEL come from the germline V gene (reference sequence). CDR3 DNA sequence: TGTGCCAGCAGCCACGGCAGACAGGGGTGGAATTCACCCCTCCACTTT. As protein: CASSHGRQGWNSPLHF.

A few counts support this clone. J is TRBJ1-5 and V is TRBV28; TRBD1 aligns across 9 bases. The CDR3 sequence is 15 residues long. The trim removed 7 bases at V and 7 bases at J, leaving 11 bases unmatched. Per the germline V gene, CDR1 is MDHEN and CDR2 is SYDVKM. This CDR3 reads CASKIETGGRQPQHF. The CDR3 region has the DNA TGTGCCAGCAAAATAGAGACAGGGGGAAGGCAGCCCCAGCATTTT.

This chain joins TRBV2 and TRBJ2-3, with 8 nucleotides matching TRBD2. The CDR3 contains 16 residues. After removal of 5 bases from V and 1 base from J, the junction contained 8 bases not matched to a gene. In germline, CDR1 is SNHLY, CDR2 FYNNEI. As DNA, the CDR3 is TGTGCCAGCAGTTCCGGACTAGCCGGGGGCACAGATACGCAGTATTTT. This encodes CASSSGLAGGTDTQYF. Using reference TRBV2 and TRBJ2-3 for the parts outside the CDR3, the full variable domain is EPEVTQTPSHQVTQMGQEVILRCVPISNHLYFYWYRQILGQKVEFLVSFYNNEISEKSEIFDDQFSVERPDGSNFTLKIRSTKLEDSAMYFCASSSGLAGGTDTQYFGPGTRLTVL.

The CDR3 sequence: CASSKTRLAPTTGEQYV. The CDR3 DNA follows: TGTGCCAGCAGCAAAACCCGACTAGCGCCCACAACGGGCGAGCAGTACGTC. This chain uses TRBV21-1 with TRBJ2-7; the table gives TRBD2 as D, unverified against the DNA. TRBV21-1 corresponds to a pseudogene. The CDR3 has 17 amino acids.

V gene TRBV18 combines with J gene TRBJ2-2; no clear D gene. Trimming pared 0 bases from V and 5 bases from J, leaving 10 bases between. Germline V gene data show CDR1 as KGHSH and CDR2 as LQKENI. The CDR3 covers 15 residues. CDR3 in amino acids: CASSPPPTDTGELFF. The CDR3 nucleotides are TGTGCCAGCTCACCACCTCCTACCGATACCGGGGAGCTGTTTTTT.

This clone came up once. The chain combines TRBV19 with TRBJ1-3; 7 bases agree with TRBD1. The CDR3 is made up of 15 amino acids. CDR1 is LNHDA and CDR2 is SQIVND in the germline V gene (reference sequence). V dropped 6 bases and J dropped 8; count of bases not matched to a gene: 13. The CDR3 DNA follows: TGTGCCAGTAGCCCGTTGACAGGGAATCGGGACACCATATATTTT. Protein sequence: CASSPLTGNRDTIYF.

The rearrangement uses TRBV5-6 and TRBJ2-6; D might be TRBD2 (7 bases). CDR1 and CDR2 (germline): SGHDT, YYEEEE. The CDR3 has 16 residues. Trimming cost V 2 bases and J 3 bases, with 12 bases left between them. Written as DNA, the CDR3 is TGTGCCAGCAGCTTTGACGGGGGGCTTGGGGCCAACGTCCTGACTTTC. It yields the protein CASSFDGGLGANVLTF.

This chain joins TRBV7-6 and TRBJ2-1; D is ambiguous. The length of the CDR3 is 13 residues. V was pared by 0 bases and J by 10 bases, with 10 bases between. Germline values: CDR1 SGHVS, CDR2 FNYEAQ. CDR3 in DNA: TGTGCCAGCAGCTTAGCCCTGAACGGGGAGCAGTTCTTC. It yields the protein CASSLALNGEQFF.

The table lists this clone with a count of one. The J gene is TRBJ2-7, the V gene TRBV9, with D uncertain. The CDR3 runs 14 residues. CDR1 is SGDLS and CDR2 is YYNGEE in the germline V gene. The V end lost 2 bases, the J end lost 0 bases, and 9 bases lay between the germline ends. As DNA, the CDR3 is TGTGCCAGCAGCGTTTCAGGTATCTCCTACGAGCAGTACTTC. This gives the protein CASSVSGISYEQYF.

V is TRBV7-6 and J is TRBJ1-5; possibly TRBD1 for D (5 bases). Trimming left V 1 base short and J 0 bases short, with 10 bases between. The CDR3 has 16 residues. Germline CDR1 is SGHVS and CDR2 is FNYEAQ. CDR3: CASSLGPRDSNQPQHF. The CDR3, as DNA: TGTGCCAGCAGCTTAGGCCCCAGGGATAGCAATCAGCCCCAGCATTTT.

The chain carries TRBV6-5 and TRBJ1-1; 9 nucleotides align to TRBD1. Germline lookup yields CDR1 MNHEY and CDR2 SVGAGI. The ends lost 5 bases at V and 1 base at J; junction bases unmatched: 5. The CDR3 covers 15 residues. CDR3 in DNA: TGTGCCAGCAGTCCCGGACAGGGGCGGAACACTGAAGCTTTCTTT. Protein product: CASSPGQGRNTEAFF.

The V gene is TRBV21-1, the J gene TRBJ2-1; no DNA check was done on the table's D call, TRBD1. TRBV21-1 is termed a pseudogene. The CDR3 is 13 amino acids. CDR3 nucleotides: TGTGCCAGCAGTACAGGGGAGGCCAATGAGCAGTTCTTC. Residues: CASSTGEANEQFF.

The CDR3 nucleotides read TGTGCCAGCAGCCCTGGACTAGGGTGGGTAGATACGCAGTATTTT. Translation: CASSPGLGWVDTQYF. J is TRBJ2-3 and V is TRBV7-2; the match to TRBD2 covers 7 bases. Trimming took 5 bases from V and 5 from J; bases not matched to a gene: 10. Germline CDR1 reads SGHTA; CDR2 reads FQGNSA. The CDR3 spans 15 residues.

The rearrangement joins TRBV11-3 to TRBJ2-3, with 8 bases that match TRBD1. This CDR3 spans 15 amino acids. Trimming at V came to 4 bases and at J to 3 bases, leaving 6 bases not matched to a gene. Germline V gives CDR1 SGHNT, CDR2 YENEEA. CDR3 amino acids: CASSSFRTGTDTQYF. Written as DNA, the CDR3 is TGTGCCAGCAGCTCTTTTCGGACAGGGACAGATACGCAGTATTTT. The full variable domain, rest sourced from reference TRBV11-3 and TRBJ2-3, is EAGVVQSPRYKIIEKKQPVAFWCNPISGHNTLYWYLQNLGQGPELLIRYENEEAVDDSQLPKDRFSAERLKGVDSTLKIQPAELGDSAVYLCASSSFRTGTDTQYFGPGTRLTVL.

This chain connects TRBV27 to TRBJ2-7, with 7 bases matching TRBD1. This CDR3 spans 14 amino acids. V lost 6 bases to trimming and J lost 7 bases; unmatched junction nucleotides: 12. Germline CDR1 MNHEY, CDR2 SMNVEV (reference sequence). CDR3 nucleotide sequence: TGTGCCAGCAGGACCGGGACAGAACCTAGTGAGCAGTACTTC. It specifies CASRTGTEPSEQYF.

This sequence joins TRBV5-4 and TRBJ2-3, with 7 bases aligning to TRBD2. Germline assignment: CDR1 SGHNT and CDR2 YYREEE (reference sequence). CDR3 length equals 16 residues. Trimming took 3 bases from V and 2 from J; bases not matched to a gene: 9. The CDR3 loop reads CASSWEVAGTTDTQYF. As DNA, the CDR3 is TGTGCCAGCAGCTGGGAGGTAGCGGGCACCACAGATACGCAGTATTTT.

This clone came up a few times. The V call is TRBV28, the J call TRBJ2-7; possibly TRBD2 for D (5 bases). Trimming cost V 3 bases and J 6 bases, with 15 bases left between them. The CDR3 spans 14 residues. The germline gives CDR1 MDHEN, CDR2 SYDVKM. CDR3: CASSFVLRVSEQYV. For the CDR3, the DNA is TGTGCCAGCAGTTTCGTATTGAGGGTTAGCGAGCAGTACGTC.

The chain has TRBV10-3 and TRBJ2-2; 8 nucleotides align to TRBD2. In germline, CDR1 is ENHRY, CDR2 SYGVKD. The CDR3 has 15 residues. The trim removed 5 bases at V and 5 bases at J, leaving 7 bases unmatched. CDR3 sequence (DNA): TGTGCCATCAGTCAGGATGGCGGGAGGACCGGGGAGCTGTTTTTT. Its translation: CAISQDGGRTGELFF.

The chain joins TRBV24-1 to TRBJ2-1; D remains ambiguous. The germline gives CDR1 KGHDR, CDR2 SFDVKD. The germline V and J ends were trimmed by 0 bases and 8 bases, with 10 bases remaining between them. The CDR3 sequence is 14 residues long. The CDR3 DNA follows: TGTGCCACCAGTGATTTGGAAGCCCCCGATGAGCAGTTCTTC. Translating it yields CATSDLEAPDEQFF.